What follows is one TCR beta chain and its context. This clonotype has ten or more counts. Its recognized antigen is unknown. No per-base quality is available; no much larger clone lies one base away. This sample is part of a study of T cells after yellow fever vaccination (dated by TCRdb to about 2019). As for the study more broadly: The SMART-Seq v4 Ultra Low Input RNA kit was used to prepare libraries from fractions with low cell numbers. To follow T-cell clones before and after both primary and booster YFV17D yellow fever vaccination, bulk TCR alpha and beta repertoires underwent longitudinal sequencing. Two healthy male donors, one aged 18 to 30 and one aged 30 to 40 years, were included in the cohort. Blood samples were taken at several timepoints before and after primary and secondary immunization, and bulk PBMC replicates and cell subsets were isolated. Points the paper makes about the study in general: The study included only a couple of donors, which limits how far the findings can be generalized. FACS-sorted repertoires could contain abundant contaminating clonotypes from the bulk population, so computational filtering was required. Compared with the primary T-cell response, the secondary T-cell response was faster but weaker, reaching its peak on day 5 rather than on day 15. Most clones expanded after primary vaccination were re-detected after the booster (around 96% of CD4 and around 88% of CD8), suggesting broad memory maintenance. A small fraction of clonotypes appeared in both the CD4 and CD8 compartments, likely as a result of convergent recombination.

The treatment or condition label of this sample denotes: live attenuated yellow fever vaccine strain. PBMCs were isolated from peripheral blood using a standard Ficoll-Paque protocol. CD4 and CD8 T-cell fractions were isolated with Dynabeads CD4 and CD8 positive selection kits. TriZol was used to extract RNA from bulk PBMCs, CD4 and CD8 fractions, and dextramer-positive and dextramer-negative fractions. TCR cDNA was made using 5'RACE template switching, a step that added a universal primer site and unique molecular identifiers. cDNA synthesis was primed from both the TCR alpha and TCR beta constant segments. Two PCR steps were used to amplify libraries, with sample barcodes and sequencing adapters being added in the second step. Sequencing of the libraries was done on either Illumina HiSeq 2500 (2x100 bp) or NovaSeq (2x150 bp). Per the authors' processing: MIGEC handled demultiplexing of reads and collapsing into UMI consensus sequences, while MiXCR performed V(D)J alignment. Clonotypes responding to the vaccine were identified with edgeR on replicate PBMC samples, with the criteria of FDR below 0.01 and a log2 fold change above 5 up to day 15. Each bulk clonotype received a CD4 or CD8 identity based on whether the sequenced CD4 or CD8 repertoire contained that clonotype at higher abundance. TCRdb passed the public sequencing reads through fastp at Q25 and MiXCR, retaining productive beta sequences. Every entry covers one CDR3 protein and lists the most common genes and DNA from its rows. The V and J calls reflect TCRdb's pipeline rather than the authors' work. The sample table lists fewer than 150,000 distinct CDR3 sequences, about 7.8% of them with a count of one. The ten largest clonotypes hold roughly 3% of the sample.

Looking up the germline V gene (reference sequence) yields CDR1 DFQATT and CDR2 SNEGSKA. The junction shows trimming of 4 bases on V and 2 bases on J, plus 16 bases between the germline ends. The CDR3 has 15 amino acids, counting the end cysteine and phenylalanine. The sequence is cut down to CDR3 DNA, 45 bases in frame from base 1. The chain joins TRBV20-1 to TRBJ2-3; a tentative D match to TRBD1 spans 6 bases. This clonotype was obtained from a man younger than 30 who received the YFV17D yellow fever vaccine. Here the sequenced sample was CD4+ T cells sorted from PBMCs, taken around 45 days after the first yellow fever vaccination. The CDR3 here reads CSAILRQAFTDTQYF. The nucleotide sequence is TGCAGTGCTATATTACGACAGGCATTCACAGATACGCAGTATTTT.